The next 11 T cell receptor beta chains were all read from a single sample in a study of blood T cell repertoires in COVID-19. Libraries were prepared by immunoSEQ multiplex PCR; TCRdb keeps only in-frame clonotypes and omits some of them. The sample has 200,000 to 250,000 clones, nearly 90% seen once. Material for sequencing was PBMCs or T cells enriched from blood (not recorded which). All receptors come from a man aged 25 to 40 who had recovered from COVID-19.

The table lists this clone with a few counts. This chain joins TRBV15 and TRBJ2-7; D might be TRBD1 (5 bases). Germline CDR1 and CDR2: LNHNV and YYDKDF (reference sequence). V lost 0 bases and J lost 8, with 8 bases in between. This CDR3 is built from 12 residues. The CDR3 spells CATSRDKGKQYF. The CDR3 bases are TGTGCCACCAGCAGAGATAAGGGGAAGCAGTACTTC.

V usage is TRBV6-6 and J usage is TRBJ1-4, with D possibly matching TRBD1 (6 bases). Germline loops: CDR1 MNHNY, CDR2 SVGAGI (reference sequence). The V end was cut by 6 bases, the J end by 8 bases, with 19 bases between. The CDR3 consists of 15 residues. CDR3 sequence reads: CASRILGGGEEKLFF. The CDR3 DNA reads as TGTGCCAGCAGAATACTAGGGGGGGGAGAAGAAAAACTGTTTTTT.

The V and J genes are TRBV7-2 and TRBJ2-7; a weak D match, TRBD1 (5 bases). The CDR3 has 14 residues. V lost 8 bases and J 3 bases, leaving 17 bases between the germline ends. Germline V gene data show CDR1 as SGHTA and CDR2 as FQGNSA. This CDR3 reads CASLLLPGNYEQYF. CDR3 nucleotides: TGTGCCAGCCTACTACTGCCAGGGAACTACGAGCAGTACTTC.

The chain links TRBV10-3 to TRBJ1-5; D might be TRBD1 (5 bases). V was cut by 0 bases and J by 2 bases, with 11 bases left in between. CDR1 is ENHRY, CDR2 SYGVKD, per germline. The CDR3 totals 16 residues. This CDR3 reads CAISESPRVGNQPQHF. CDR3 bases: TGTGCCATCAGTGAGTCGCCCAGGGTCGGCAATCAGCCCCAGCATTTT.

J is TRBJ2-7 and V is TRBV24-1, with TRBD1 identical over 9 bases. The CDR3 consists of 16 residues. Germline loops: CDR1 KGHDR, CDR2 SFDVKD. The V and J ends lost 4 bases and 0 bases, in that order; junction bases with no gene match: 6. The CDR3 DNA sequence: TGTGCCACCAGTGACACGGGACAGGGAAGCTCCTACGAGCAGTACTTC. This translates into CATSDTGQGSSYEQYF.

This chain uses TRBV7-2 with TRBJ1-5; 7 bases are shared with TRBD1. In germline, CDR1 is SGHTA, CDR2 FQGNSA. After removal of 5 bases from V and 6 bases from J, the junction contained 10 bases not matched to a gene. This CDR3 has 15 amino acids. The CDR3 nucleotides read TGTGCCAGCAGCGTGGTAGGGGGCATAGTTCAGCCCCAGCATTTT. It encodes CASSVVGGIVQPQHF.

The chain uses TRBV3-1 (or the pseudogene TRBV3-2) and TRBJ2-2; maybe TRBD2 (6 bases). From germline, CDR1 is LGHDT and CDR2 YNNKEL (reference sequence). The V end lost 8 bases, the J end lost 4 bases, and 8 bases lay between the germline ends. The CDR3 has 12 residues. CDR3 loop: CASEAGTGELFF. As DNA, the CDR3 is TGTGCCAGCGAAGCGGGCACCGGGGAGCTGTTTTTT.

This clone was seen a handful of times. The chain employs TRBV10-1 and TRBJ1-3, with 7 bases identical to TRBD1. The CDR3 sequence is 14 residues long. Trimming removed 4 bases from V and 0 bases from J; junction bases left unmatched: 0. Germline CDR1 is WNHNN and CDR2 is SYGVQD (reference sequence). CDR3 in DNA: TGCGCCAGCAGTGCAGGGGGCTCTGGAAACACCATATATTTT. Its translation: CASSAGGSGNTIYF.

The chain recombines TRBV9 with TRBJ2-3; 8 bases are a match to TRBD1. Germline V lookup: CDR1 SGDLS, CDR2 YYNGEE. The CDR3 consists of 15 residues. The trim removed 4 bases at V and 4 bases at J, leaving 8 bases unmatched. In DNA, the CDR3 is TGTGCCAGCAGCCCAGGGGGCTTCAGGTCAGATACGCAGTATTTT. As protein: CASSPGGFRSDTQYF.

The chain carries TRBV30 and TRBJ1-5, with unresolved D. V lost 2 bases and J lost 7, with 12 bases in between. The CDR3 extends over 13 amino acids. Germline loops: CDR1 GTSNPN, CDR2 SVGIG (reference sequence). In DNA, the CDR3 is TGTGCCTGGAGTAGCCTAGGTGGCCAGCCCCAGCATTTT. As protein: CAWSSLGGQPQHF.

The chain is built from TRBV7-2 and TRBJ2-3; 8 nucleotides match TRBD2. CDR1 and CDR2 from the germline V gene are SGHTA and FQGNSA. This CDR3 comprises 16 residues. The V segment lost 6 bases and the J segment 0 bases; nucleotides outside the gene matches: 8. CDR3 region: CASSPFAGGSTDTQYF. In DNA, the CDR3 is TGTGCCAGCAGTCCTTTCGCGGGGGGTAGCACAGATACGCAGTATTTT.